This T cell receptor beta chain was captured by sequencing in a study of T cells in localized non-small cell lung cancer. General study results and limits: There was an association of higher blood T cell density with longer overall survival. Uninvolved adjacent lung had higher T cell clonality than tumor and all other tissues. Among the top 100 tumor clones, a median about 57 appeared in adjacent lung. Sequencing, confined to only one tumor region, leaves heterogeneity possible.

Trimming removed 2 bases from V and 6 bases from J, with 13 bases in between. The CDR3 spans 14 residues. Germline V gene lookup returns CDR1 SNHLY and CDR2 FYNNEI. The repertoire was sequenced with immunoSEQ multiplex PCR; TCRdb's copy has only in-frame clones and lacks some. Seen here are 70,000 to 75,000 clones, 70% to 85% observed once, and the top ten hold 1% to 1.5%. This clone was recorded only once. Its specificity is not known. This chain connects TRBV2 to TRBJ1-1; D is unclear. The specimen comprised peripheral blood, sampled before any cancer treatment. The sequence derives from a female donor aged 60 or older with stage I lung adenocarcinoma. In DNA, the CDR3 is TGTGCCAGCAGTGAATCCGTTTGGAGGGCTGAAGCTTTCTTT. Translated: CASSESVWRAEAFF. Variable domain in full (rest from reference TRBV2 and TRBJ1-1): EPEVTQTPSHQVTQMGQEVILRCVPISNHLYFYWYRQILGQKVEFLVSFYNNEISEKSEIFDDQFSVERPDGSNFTLKIRSTKLEDSAMYFCASSESVWRAEAFFGQGTRLTVV.